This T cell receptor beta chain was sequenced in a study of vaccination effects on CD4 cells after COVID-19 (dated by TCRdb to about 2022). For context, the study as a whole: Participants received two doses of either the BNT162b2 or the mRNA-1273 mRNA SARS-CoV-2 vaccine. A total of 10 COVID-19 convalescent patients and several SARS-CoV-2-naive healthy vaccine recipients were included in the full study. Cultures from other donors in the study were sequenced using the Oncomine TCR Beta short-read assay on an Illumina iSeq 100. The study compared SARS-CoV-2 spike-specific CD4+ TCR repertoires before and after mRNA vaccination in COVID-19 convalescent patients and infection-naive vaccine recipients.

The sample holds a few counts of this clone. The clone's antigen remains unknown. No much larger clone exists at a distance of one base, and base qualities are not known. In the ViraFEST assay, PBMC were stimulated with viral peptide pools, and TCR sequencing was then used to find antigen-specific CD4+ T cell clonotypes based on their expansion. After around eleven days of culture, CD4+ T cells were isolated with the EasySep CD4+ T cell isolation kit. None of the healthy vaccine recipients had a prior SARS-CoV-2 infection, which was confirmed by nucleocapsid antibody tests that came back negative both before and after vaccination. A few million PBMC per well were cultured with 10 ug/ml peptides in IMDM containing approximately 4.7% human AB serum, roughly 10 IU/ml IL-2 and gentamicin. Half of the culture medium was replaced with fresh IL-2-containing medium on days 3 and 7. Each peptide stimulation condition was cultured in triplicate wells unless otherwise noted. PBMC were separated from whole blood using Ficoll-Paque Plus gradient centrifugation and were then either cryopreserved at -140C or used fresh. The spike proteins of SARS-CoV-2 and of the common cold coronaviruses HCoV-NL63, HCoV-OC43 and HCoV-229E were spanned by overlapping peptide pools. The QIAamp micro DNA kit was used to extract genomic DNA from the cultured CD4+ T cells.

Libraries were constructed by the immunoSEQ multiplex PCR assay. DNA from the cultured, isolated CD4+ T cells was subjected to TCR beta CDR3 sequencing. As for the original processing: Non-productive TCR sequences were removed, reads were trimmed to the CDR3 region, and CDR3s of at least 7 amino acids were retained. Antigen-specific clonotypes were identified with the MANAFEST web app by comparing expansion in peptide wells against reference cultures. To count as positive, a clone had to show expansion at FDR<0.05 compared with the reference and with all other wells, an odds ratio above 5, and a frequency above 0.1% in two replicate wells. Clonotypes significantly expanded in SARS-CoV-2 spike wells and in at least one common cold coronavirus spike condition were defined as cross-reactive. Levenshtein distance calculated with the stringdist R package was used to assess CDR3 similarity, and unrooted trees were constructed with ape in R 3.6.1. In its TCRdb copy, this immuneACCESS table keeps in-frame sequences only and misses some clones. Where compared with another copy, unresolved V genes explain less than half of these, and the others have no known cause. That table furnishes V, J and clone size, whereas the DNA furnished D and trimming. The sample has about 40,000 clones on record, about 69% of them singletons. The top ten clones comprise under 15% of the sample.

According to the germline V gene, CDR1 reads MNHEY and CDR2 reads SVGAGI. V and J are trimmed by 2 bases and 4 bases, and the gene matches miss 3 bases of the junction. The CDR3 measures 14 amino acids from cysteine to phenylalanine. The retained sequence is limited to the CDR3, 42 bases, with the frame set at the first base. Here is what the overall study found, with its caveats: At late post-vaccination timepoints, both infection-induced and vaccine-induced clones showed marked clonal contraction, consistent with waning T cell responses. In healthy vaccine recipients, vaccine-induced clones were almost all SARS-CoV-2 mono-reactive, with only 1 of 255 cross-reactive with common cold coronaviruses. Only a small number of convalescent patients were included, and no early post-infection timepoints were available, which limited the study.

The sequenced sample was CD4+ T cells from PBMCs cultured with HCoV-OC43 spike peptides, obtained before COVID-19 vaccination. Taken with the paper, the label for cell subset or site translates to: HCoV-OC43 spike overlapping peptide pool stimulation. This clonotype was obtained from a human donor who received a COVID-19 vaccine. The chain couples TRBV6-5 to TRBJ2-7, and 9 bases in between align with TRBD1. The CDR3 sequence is CASSYGTGTYEQYF. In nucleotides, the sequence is TGTGCCAGCAGTTACGGGACAGGGACTTACGAGCAGTACTTC.